This passage covers 29 T cell receptor beta chains from one sample sequenced in a study of blood T cells in healthy people across ages. Together with a sample-barcoded 5' primer, a J-beta primer mix was included in a second PCR lasting roughly 6 to 12 cycles. One entry per CDR3 protein, called by TCRdb with MiXCR from the 5' RACE reads. The table has hundreds of thousands of distinct CDR3 sequences, approximately 40% seen once. The sample taken for sequencing was blood. All receptors derive from an elderly man in good health.

The chain carries TRBV7-9 and TRBJ1-2; D is undetermined. The CDR3 runs 17 residues. V was cut by 1 base and J by 1 base, with 16 bases left in between. Per germline, CDR1 SEHNR and CDR2 FQNEAQ (reference sequence). The CDR3 sequence is CASSLVQAALLNYGYTF. CDR3 sequence (DNA): TGTGCCAGCAGCTTAGTCCAGGCAGCTCTACTTAACTATGGCTACACCTTC.

This clonotype was seen a handful of times. This chain joins TRBV6-1 and TRBJ2-7; 8 nucleotides line up with TRBD1. The CDR3 loop spans 14 amino acids. Germline assignment: CDR1 MNHNS and CDR2 SASEGT. V lost 4 bases, J lost 2 bases, and 4 bases stayed unmatched. CDR3 in DNA: TGTGCCAGCAGTGCAAGGACAGGGACCTACGAGCAGTACTTC. Residues: CASSARTGTYEQYF.

The genes are TRBV7-8 and TRBJ1-2, with D maybe TRBD1 (6 bases). The V gene's germline CDR1 is SGHVS and CDR2 FQNEAQ. This CDR3 is 14 amino acids long. The V and J ends lost 5 bases and 3 bases respectively, with 13 bases between them. CDR3: CASSVRGGDYGYTF. The CDR3 nucleotides are TGTGCCAGCAGCGTAAGAGGGGGGGACTATGGCTACACCTTC.

In the case of this clonotype: A much bigger clone sits one base away, suggesting this may be a read error. The rearrangement joins TRBV4-3 to TRBJ2-2; 7 positions match TRBD2. Germline lookup yields CDR1 LGHNA and CDR2 YSLEER. There are 17 residues in the CDR3. The CDR3: CAGSQQSGGGSTGELFF. CDR3 sequence (DNA): TGCGCCGGCAGCCAACAATCGGGGGGAGGGAGCACCGGGGAGCTGTTTTTT.

This clonotype was seen a handful of times. The chain joins TRBV6-2 or TRBV6-3 to TRBJ1-2, with D maybe TRBD1 (6 bases). The ends were cut back, 9 bases at V and 2 bases at J, with 10 bases in the middle. The CDR3 spans 12 residues. The germline CDR1 and CDR2 sequences are MNHEY and SVGEGT. CDR3 sequence: CARRTVNYGYTF. The CDR3 nucleotides read TGTGCCAGAAGGACAGTAAACTATGGCTACACCTTC.

This rearrangement joins TRBV28 to TRBJ2-4; D might be TRBD2 (6 bases). CDR1 is MDHEN, CDR2 SYDVKM, per germline. V was cut by 2 bases and J by 13 bases, with 18 bases left in between. The CDR3 is made up of 14 amino acids. DNA for the CDR3: TGTGCCAGCAGTTTAACCGGGGACTTAGGGGAGCAGTACTTC. Protein product: CASSLTGDLGEQYF.

This clonotype appeared a few times. The chain has TRBV29-1 and TRBJ1-1; D is undetermined. The CDR3 extends over 10 amino acids. Trimming removed 5 bases from V and 5 bases from J, with 6 bases in between. Germline V lookup: CDR1 SQVTM, CDR2 ANQGSEA. CDR3 in amino acids: CSVQWTEAFF. Here the CDR3 DNA reads TGCAGCGTTCAGTGGACTGAAGCTTTCTTT.

A remark on this clonotype: Its ends do not fully match the called genes, so a read error is possible. The chain links TRBV7-9 to TRBJ2-3; TRBD1 or TRBD2 may be the D gene (5 bases each). Germline assignment: CDR1 SEHNR and CDR2 FQNEAQ (reference sequence). The CDR3 runs to 14 residues. CDR3 loop: CASSFKGSTGTQYF. Here the CDR3 DNA reads TGTGCCAGCAGCTTTAAGGGGAGTACAGGTACGCAGTATTTT.

The rearrangement uses TRBV2 and TRBJ2-5, with a weak D call TRBD2 (7 bases). With 9 bases removed from V and 0 bases from J, the gap between germline ends came to 14 bases. Looked up from germline, CDR1 is SNHLY and CDR2 is FYNNEI. The CDR3 is 14 residues long. The CDR3 DNA reads as TGTGCCAGGGGGGGGCCAAACTACCAAGAGACCCAGTACTTC. It yields the protein CARGGPNYQETQYF.

This clonotype appeared a few times. The rearrangement joins TRBV4-2 to TRBJ2-5; 7 nucleotides line up with TRBD2. CDR1 and CDR2 from the germline V gene are LGHNA and YNFKEQ. This CDR3 region has 14 residues. The V and J ends lost 3 bases and 1 base, in that order; junction bases with no gene match: 2. In DNA form, the CDR3 reads TGTGCCAGCAGCCACGGGACTACCCAAGAGACCCAGTACTTC. It encodes CASSHGTTQETQYF.

The chain couples TRBV7-9 to TRBJ1-1; D might be TRBD1 (6 bases). The CDR3 loop spans 16 amino acids. V was trimmed by 0 bases and J by 2 bases, leaving 13 bases between them. CDR1 is SEHNR and CDR2 is FQNEAQ in the germline V gene (reference sequence). The CDR3 region is CASSLASGTTNTEAFF. The CDR3 nucleotides read TGTGCCAGCAGCTTAGCTAGCGGGACAACAAACACTGAAGCTTTCTTT.

This clonotype was recorded a few times. The rearrangement uses TRBV12-3 or TRBV12-4 and TRBJ2-3, with D perhaps matching TRBD1 or TRBD2 (5 bases each). The CDR3 is 15 residues long. The V gene lost 9 bases and the J gene lost 0 bases, with 16 bases spanning the gap. This CDR3 reads CASTVRGPSTDTQYF. In DNA form, the CDR3 reads TGTGCCAGTACCGTAAGGGGACCTAGCACAGATACGCAGTATTTT.

This clonotype was observed a few times. V is TRBV4-2 and J is TRBJ2-1; D is unresolved. The CDR3 covers 16 residues. Per germline, CDR1 LGHNA and CDR2 YNFKEQ. V was shortened by 1 base and J by 1 base, with 11 bases between the two germline ends. In DNA form, the CDR3 reads TGTGCCAGCAGCCAAGCTGAAAGAGCGTCCTACAATGAGCAGTTCTTC. It is translated as CASSQAERASYNEQFF.

V gene TRBV20-1 combines with J gene TRBJ2-1; D is uncertain. V was trimmed by 0 bases and J by 7 bases, leaving 19 bases between them. CDR3 length equals 16 residues. Germline V gene sequence: CDR1 DFQATT, CDR2 SNEGSKA (reference sequence). CDR3 protein: CSARDLPATLSNEQFF. The DNA for the CDR3 is TGCAGTGCTAGAGATCTCCCGGCAACCCTATCAAATGAGCAGTTCTTC.

This clonotype was seen only a few times. This chain connects TRBV7-9 to TRBJ2-1, with 7 nucleotides matching TRBD2. The DNA end lines up better with TRBJ2-7; the J call may be wrong. The germline V gene encodes CDR1 SEHNR and CDR2 FQNEAQ (reference sequence). This CDR3 has 18 amino acids. The CDR3 nucleotides are TGTGCCATTCTGAGCGGGGCGTGGGTCTTGAGCTCCTACAATGAGCAGTACTTC. The encoded protein is CAILSGAWVLSSYNEQYF.

This clonotype was seen only a few times. The gene calls are TRBV20-1 and TRBJ2-1; D is uncertain. The CDR3 runs to 13 residues. Germline values: CDR1 DFQATT, CDR2 SNEGSKA (reference sequence). Trimming took off 0 bases at V and 4 bases at J, with 7 bases between the two ends. Here the CDR3 reads CSARDRRYNEQFF. The CDR3 DNA follows: TGCAGTGCTAGAGATCGGAGATACAATGAGCAGTTCTTC.

This clonotype was seen only once. V and J are TRBV3-1 and TRBJ1-2; D unclear. The CDR3 is 17 residues long. Germline V gene data show CDR1 as LGHDT and CDR2 as YNNKEL (reference sequence). Trimming took off 1 base at V and 2 bases at J, with 17 bases between the two ends. In DNA, the CDR3 is TGTGCCAGCAGCCAAGTTGGGGTTACGCAAAGGAACTATGGCTACACCTTC. Residues: CASSQVGVTQRNYGYTF.

The chain's CDR3 is CATSRVQGPYEQYF. CDR3 nucleotides: TGTGCCACCAGCAGAGTCCAGGGACCCTACGAGCAGTACTTC. This chain uses TRBV15 with TRBJ2-4; D tentatively fits TRBD1 or TRBD2 (5 bases each). The tail of the sequence fits TRBJ2-7 better, so the J call may be wrong. Germline CDR1 is LNHNV and CDR2 is YYDKDF (reference sequence). This CDR3 region has 14 residues.

The CDR3 DNA follows: TGTGCCAGCAGCTTAGCGTTGGGGGCCACCGGGGAGCTGTTTTTT. It codes for CASSLALGATGELFF. J is TRBJ2-2 and V is TRBV7-8; TRBD1 might be the D (6 bases). Germline CDR1 and CDR2: SGHVS and FQNEAQ. V gave up 0 bases and J gave up 4 bases, with 9 bases separating them. This CDR3 is built from 15 residues.

The chain uses TRBV25-1 and TRBJ2-5, with 8 bases lining up with TRBD2. The J call may be in error: the DNA end matches TRBJ2-7 better. CDR3 length: 15 amino acids. Germline V gene lookup returns CDR1 MGHDK and CDR2 SYGVNS. CDR3 DNA sequence: TGTGCCAGCTCATCTCCGGGACTAGGAATCAACGAGCAGTACTTC. Residues: CASSSPGLGINEQYF.

The CDR3 DNA is TGTGCCAGCAGCGGAGACTGGAGGGGAAGAAACATTCAGTACTTC. Protein product: CASSGDWRGRNIQYF. The V gene is TRBV9, the J gene TRBJ2-7, with D perhaps TRBD2 (6 bases). The J call is uncertain, as TRBJ2-4 better fits the DNA end. The CDR3 length is 15 residues. Per the germline V gene, CDR1 is SGDLS and CDR2 is YYNGEE.

This rearrangement joins TRBV7-8 to TRBJ2-3; possibly TRBD1 or TRBD2 for D (5 bases each). The length of the CDR3 is 13 residues. The V gene's germline CDR1 is SGHVS and CDR2 FQNEAQ. Trimming left V 9 bases short and J 2 bases short, with 12 bases between. CDR3 nucleotides: TGTGCCAGACCGGGACCATCCACAGATACGCAGTATTTT. Translating gives CARPGPSTDTQYF.

Regarding this clonotype: This may arise from a read error, as a much more abundant clone is one base away. V gene TRBV10-2 combines with J gene TRBJ2-7; a possible D gene is TRBD2 (5 bases). The CDR3 spans 12 residues. Germline V gene sequence: CDR1 WSHSY, CDR2 SAAADI. CDR3 region: CVSSEPGYEQYF. The CDR3 DNA is TGCGTCAGCAGTGAGCCGGGGTACGAGCAGTACTTC.

V is TRBV10-3 and J is TRBJ1-2; D is ambiguous. Trimming stripped 9 bases from V and 4 bases from J, with 18 bases between. Germline V CDR1 and CDR2: ENHRY, SYGVKD. The CDR3 has 14 amino acids. The CDR3, as DNA: TGTGCCATATCGGCCCAGGACTACGTCTATGGCTACACCTTC. Amino acid sequence: CAISAQDYVYGYTF.

The chain couples TRBV11-1 to TRBJ2-3, with D perhaps being TRBD1 or TRBD2 (5 bases each). This CDR3 is 13 amino acids long. V was trimmed by 3 bases and J by 5 bases, leaving 9 bases between them. In germline, CDR1 is SGHAT, CDR2 FQDESV (reference sequence). The CDR3 DNA reads as TGTGCCAGCAGCTTTGGGGGAGTAGATACGCAGTATTTT. Translating gives CASSFGGVDTQYF. Filled out from reference TRBV11-1 and TRBJ2-3, the complete variable domain reads EAEVAQSPRYKITEKSQAVAFWCDPISGHATLYWYRQILGQGPELLVQFQDESVVDDSQLPKDRFSAERLKGVDSTLKIQPAELGDSAMYLCASSFGGVDTQYFGPGTRLTVL.

The chain employs TRBV4-3 and TRBJ2-1; TRBD2 matches at 10 bases. Germline V lookup: CDR1 LGHNA, CDR2 YSLEER. The trim removed 1 base at V and 8 bases at J, leaving 8 bases unmatched. The CDR3 is 16 residues long. The CDR3 loop is CASSQGQAGGLDEQFF. The CDR3 coding sequence is TGCGCCAGCAGCCAAGGTCAAGCGGGGGGGCTAGATGAGCAGTTCTTC.

This clonotype came up a few times. The chain joins TRBV7-2 to TRBJ2-2; TRBD2 matches at 8 bases. Germline V CDR1 and CDR2: SGHTA, FQGNSA. V was clipped by 7 bases and J by 2 bases; unmatched bases: 18. The length of the CDR3 is 19 residues. CDR3 nucleotides: TGTGCCAGCACCCCTTGGATGCCCAGGATAGCGGGAAACACCGGGGAGCTGTTTTTT. Residues: CASTPWMPRIAGNTGELFF.

The J gene is TRBJ2-5, the V gene TRBV3-1, with a possible D match to TRBD2 (6 bases). Germline CDR1 is LGHDT and CDR2 is YNNKEL (reference sequence). Deletions cut 6 bases from V and 5 bases from J, with 16 bases between. CDR3 length equals 14 residues. The CDR3 DNA reads as TGTGCCAGCAGGGGGCGGGGTCAAGGGGAGACCCAGTACTTC. It codes for CASRGRGQGETQYF.

This clonotype was seen a few times. The chain uses TRBV7-9 and TRBJ2-7; weak D call: TRBD1 (5 bases). Germline-derived CDR1 and CDR2 are SEHNR and FQNEAQ (reference sequence). The CDR3 has 14 residues. V was shortened by 4 bases and J by 4 bases, with 14 bases between the two germline ends. In nucleotides, the CDR3 is TGTGCCAGCAGCTCGGGCGGCAGGGCTTACGAGCAGTACTTC. Protein product: CASSSGGRAYEQYF.